Given below is one T cell receptor (beta chain) in context. This sample was included in a study of blood T cell repertoires in COVID-19. About the study: Spain, Italy and the United States supplied samples that represented acute and convalescent COVID-19.

The J segment lost 0 bases and the V segment lost 6 bases, leaving 4 bases of the junction unmatched. CDR3 size: 16 residues. The germline V gene encodes CDR1 SEHNR and CDR2 FQNEAQ (reference sequence). How the authors handled the data: Reference gene primer amplification gave nucleated cell count estimates. Some clones are missing from TCRdb's copy, which holds only in-frame ones; the method was immunoSEQ multiplex PCR. D and trimming come from the DNA, and the V and J calls and clone size come from that table. The sample holds about 50,000 clones, 89% seen once. The TCR originated in a human donor in a cohort sampled during active COVID-19. The specimen sequenced was peripheral blood. The rearrangement uses TRBV7-9 and TRBJ2-1, with TRBD2 identical over 11 bases. CDR3 bases: TGTGCCAGCAGATCGACTAGCGGGGCCTCCTACAATGAGCAGTTCTTC. It is translated as CASRSTSGASYNEQFF.